This T cell receptor beta chain was documented in a study of cytomegalovirus exposure and HLA in healthy donors. Broader study findings: Productive status was seen about 87% or about 30% of the time for most TCR beta V segments in an earlier analysis.

A remark on this clone: What it binds is not known.

PCR amplification relied on 60 Vbeta primers (plus 13 Jbeta primers). Profiling relied on immunoSEQ multiplex PCR, and the TCRdb table lists in-frame clones only, not all of them. The sample gives 150,000 to 200,000 clones, approximately 88% of which show up once; about 1.2% is in the top ten. The V gene's germline CDR1 is SGHVS and CDR2 FNYEAQ. The CDR3 is 14 amino acids. The trim removed 6 bases at V and 5 bases at J, leaving 5 bases unmatched. This chain links TRBV7-6 with TRBJ2-1; TRBD2 matches at 9 bases. Sequenced material: PBMCs. The clonotype comes from a boy younger than 10 in good health and CMV-seronegative. CDR3 region: CASSQRTSDNEQFF. The DNA of the CDR3 is TGTGCCAGCAGTCAAAGGACTAGCGACAATGAGCAGTTCTTC.